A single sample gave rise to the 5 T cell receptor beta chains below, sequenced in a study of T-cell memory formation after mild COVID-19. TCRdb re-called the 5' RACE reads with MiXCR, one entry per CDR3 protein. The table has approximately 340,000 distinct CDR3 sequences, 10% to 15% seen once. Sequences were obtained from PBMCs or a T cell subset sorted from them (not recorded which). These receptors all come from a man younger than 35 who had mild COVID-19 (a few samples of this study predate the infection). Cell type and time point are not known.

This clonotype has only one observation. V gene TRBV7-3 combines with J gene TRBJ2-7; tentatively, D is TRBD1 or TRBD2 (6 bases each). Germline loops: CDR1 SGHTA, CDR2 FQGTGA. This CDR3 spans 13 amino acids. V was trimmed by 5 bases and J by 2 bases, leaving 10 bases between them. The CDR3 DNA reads TGTGCCAGCAGCGTAGGGGGGACCTACGAGCAGTACTTC. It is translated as CASSVGGTYEQYF. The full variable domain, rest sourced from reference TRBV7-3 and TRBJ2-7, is GAGVSQTPSNKVTEKGKYVELRCDPISGHTALYWYRQSLGQGPEFLIYFQGTGAADDSGLPNDRFFAVRPEGSVSTLKIQRTERGDSAVYLCASSVGGTYEQYFGPGTRLTVT.

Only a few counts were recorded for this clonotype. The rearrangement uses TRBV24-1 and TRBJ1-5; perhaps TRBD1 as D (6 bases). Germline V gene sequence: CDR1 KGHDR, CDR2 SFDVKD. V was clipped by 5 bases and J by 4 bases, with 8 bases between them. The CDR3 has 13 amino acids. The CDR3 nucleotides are TGTGCCACCAGTGGACAGGCGAATCAGCCCCAGCATTTT. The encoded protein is CATSGQANQPQHF.

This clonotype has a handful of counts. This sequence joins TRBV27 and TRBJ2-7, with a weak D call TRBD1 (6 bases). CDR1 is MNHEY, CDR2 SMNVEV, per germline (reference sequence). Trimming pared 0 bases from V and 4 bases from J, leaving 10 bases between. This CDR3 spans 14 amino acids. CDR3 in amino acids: CASSLSARGYEQYF. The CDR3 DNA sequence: TGTGCCAGCAGTTTATCGGCCAGGGGATACGAGCAGTACTTC.

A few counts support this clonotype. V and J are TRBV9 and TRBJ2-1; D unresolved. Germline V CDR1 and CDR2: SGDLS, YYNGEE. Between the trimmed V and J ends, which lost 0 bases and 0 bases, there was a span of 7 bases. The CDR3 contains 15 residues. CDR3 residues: CASSVGTSSYNEQFF. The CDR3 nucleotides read TGTGCCAGCAGCGTAGGTACCAGCTCCTACAATGAGCAGTTCTTC.

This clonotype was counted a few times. The CDR3 region is CASGTILYEQYF. CDR3 bases: TGTGCCAGCGGGACAATCCTTTACGAGCAGTACTTC. This chain connects TRBV7-9 to TRBJ2-7; D perhaps matches TRBD1 (6 bases). The CDR3 extends over 12 amino acids. V dropped 8 bases and J dropped 4 bases, with 12 bases sitting between them. CDR1 and CDR2 (germline): SEHNR, FQNEAQ (reference sequence).